This section outlines one T cell receptor (beta chain) sequence together with its context. At the DNA level, this CDR3 is encoded by other sequences in the same sample as well. Indicated time point: peripheral blood 6 weeks after treatment start. CDR1 SGHRS and CDR2 YFSETQ come from the germline V gene. Trimming removed 4 bases from V and 7 bases from J, with 9 bases in between. CDR3 length: 12 amino acids. The data originate from a study of PD-L1 blockade in urothelial cancer. Study at large: The patients' atezolizumab therapy, 1,200 mg intravenously every 3 weeks, started in 2014. Patients previously received 0 to 3 chemotherapy regimens.

The repertoire was sequenced with immunoSEQ multiplex PCR; TCRdb's copy has only in-frame clones and lacks some. The sample contains about 50,000 clones, 80% to 90% of which appear only once. The starting material was PBMCs, obtained around atezolizumab (anti-PD-L1) treatment. The sequence was obtained from a man between 65 and 79 years old with urothelial cancer. The chain carries TRBV5-1 and TRBJ2-1; no clear D gene. CDR3 nucleotides: TGCGCCAGCAGCCTCCCCGGGAATGAGCAGTTCTTC. Its translation: CASSLPGNEQFF. The variable domain in full, completed from reference TRBV5-1 and TRBJ2-1, reads KAGVTQTPRYLIKTRGQQVTLSCSPISGHRSVSWYQQTPGQGLQFLFEYFSETQRNKGNFPGRFSGRQFSNSRSEMNVSTLELGDSALYLCASSLPGNEQFFGPGTRLTVL.